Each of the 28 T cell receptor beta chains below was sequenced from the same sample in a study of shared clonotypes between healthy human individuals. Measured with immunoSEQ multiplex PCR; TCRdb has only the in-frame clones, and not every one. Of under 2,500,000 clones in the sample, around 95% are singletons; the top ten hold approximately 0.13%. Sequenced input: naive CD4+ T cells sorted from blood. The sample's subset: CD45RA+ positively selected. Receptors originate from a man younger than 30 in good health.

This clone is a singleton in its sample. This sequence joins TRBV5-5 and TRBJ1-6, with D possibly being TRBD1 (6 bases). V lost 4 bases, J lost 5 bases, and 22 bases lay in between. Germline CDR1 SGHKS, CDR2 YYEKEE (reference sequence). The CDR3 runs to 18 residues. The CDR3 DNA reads TGTGCCAGCAGCCCACGCCCATGGGGGGCGACCAATAATTCACCCCTCCACTTT. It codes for CASSPRPWGATNNSPLHF.

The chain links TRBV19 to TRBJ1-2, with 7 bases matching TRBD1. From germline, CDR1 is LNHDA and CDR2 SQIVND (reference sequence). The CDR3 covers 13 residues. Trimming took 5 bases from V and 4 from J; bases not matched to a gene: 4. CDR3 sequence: CASSLTGPYGYTF. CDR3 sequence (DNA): TGTGCCAGTAGTCTGACAGGGCCCTATGGCTACACCTTC. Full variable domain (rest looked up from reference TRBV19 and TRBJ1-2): DGGITQSPKYLFRKEGQNVTLSCEQNLNHDAMYWYRQDPGQGLRLIYYSQIVNDFQKGDIAEGYSVSREKKESFPLTVTSAQKNPTAFYLCASSLTGPYGYTFGSGTRLTVV.

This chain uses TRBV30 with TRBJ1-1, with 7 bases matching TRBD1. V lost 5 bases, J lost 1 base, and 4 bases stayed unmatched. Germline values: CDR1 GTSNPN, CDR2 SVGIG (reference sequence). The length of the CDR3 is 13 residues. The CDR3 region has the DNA TGTGCCTGGGCCGGGACAGCGAACACTGAAGCTTTCTTT. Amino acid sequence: CAWAGTANTEAFF.

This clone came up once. This CDR3 reads CASSSGLAGSGELFF. The CDR3 DNA is TGTGCCAGCAGTTCCGGACTAGCGGGATCCGGGGAGCTGTTTTTT. V gene TRBV27 combines with J gene TRBJ2-2; TRBD2 matches at 12 bases. The CDR3 has 15 amino acids. CDR1 is MNHEY, CDR2 SMNVEV, per germline (reference sequence). V shed 4 bases and J 6 bases; nucleotides not matched to a gene: 3.

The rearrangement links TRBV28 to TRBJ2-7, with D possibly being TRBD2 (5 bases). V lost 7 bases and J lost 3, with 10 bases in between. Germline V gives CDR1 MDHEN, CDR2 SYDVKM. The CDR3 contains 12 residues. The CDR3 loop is CASKTGNYEQYF. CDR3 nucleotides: TGTGCCAGCAAGACCGGGAACTACGAGCAGTACTTC.

CDR3 loop: CASSQTGHTDNSPLHF. The CDR3 nucleotides read TGTGCCAGTAGCCAAACGGGACACACAGATAATTCACCCCTCCACTTT. V is TRBV19 and J is TRBJ1-6; D is perhaps TRBD1 (6 bases). The germline V gene encodes CDR1 LNHDA and CDR2 SQIVND (reference sequence). The CDR3 has 16 amino acids. The V and J ends lost 6 bases and 5 bases respectively, with 17 bases between them. The entire variable domain, with the rest obtained from reference TRBV19 and TRBJ1-6, is as follows: DGGITQSPKYLFRKEGQNVTLSCEQNLNHDAMYWYRQDPGQGLRLIYYSQIVNDFQKGDIAEGYSVSREKKESFPLTVTSAQKNPTAFYLCASSQTGHTDNSPLHFGNGTRLTVT.

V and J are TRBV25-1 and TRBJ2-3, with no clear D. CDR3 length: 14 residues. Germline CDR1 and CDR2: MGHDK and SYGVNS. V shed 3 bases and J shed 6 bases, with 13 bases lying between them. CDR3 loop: CASSDAAEADTQYF. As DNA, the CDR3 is TGTGCCAGCAGTGATGCCGCAGAGGCGGATACGCAGTATTTT.

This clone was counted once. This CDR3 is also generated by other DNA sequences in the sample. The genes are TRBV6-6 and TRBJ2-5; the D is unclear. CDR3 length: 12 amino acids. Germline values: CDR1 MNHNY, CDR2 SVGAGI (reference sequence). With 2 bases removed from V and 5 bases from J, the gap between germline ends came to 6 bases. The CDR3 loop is CASSYGSETQYF. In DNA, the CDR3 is TGTGCCAGCAGTTACGGGTCCGAGACCCAGTACTTC.

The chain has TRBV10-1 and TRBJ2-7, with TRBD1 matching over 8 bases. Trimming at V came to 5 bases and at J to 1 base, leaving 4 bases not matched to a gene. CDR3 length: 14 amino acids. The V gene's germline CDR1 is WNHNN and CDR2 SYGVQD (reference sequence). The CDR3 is CASSRDRLSYEQYF. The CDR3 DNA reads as TGCGCCAGCAGTCGGGACAGGCTGTCCTACGAGCAGTACTTC.

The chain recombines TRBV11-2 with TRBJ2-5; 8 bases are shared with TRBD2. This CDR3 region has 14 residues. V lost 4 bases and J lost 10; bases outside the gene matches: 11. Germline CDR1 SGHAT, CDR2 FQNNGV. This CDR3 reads CASSSSGGGGVQYF. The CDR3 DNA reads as TGTGCCAGCAGCTCCTCCGGGGGGGGCGGAGTCCAGTACTTC.

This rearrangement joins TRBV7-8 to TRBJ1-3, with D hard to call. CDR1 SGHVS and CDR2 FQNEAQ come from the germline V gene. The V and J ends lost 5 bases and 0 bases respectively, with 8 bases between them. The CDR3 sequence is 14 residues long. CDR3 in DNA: TGTGCCAGCAGCACCTCGATCTCTGGAAACACCATATATTTT. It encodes CASSTSISGNTIYF.

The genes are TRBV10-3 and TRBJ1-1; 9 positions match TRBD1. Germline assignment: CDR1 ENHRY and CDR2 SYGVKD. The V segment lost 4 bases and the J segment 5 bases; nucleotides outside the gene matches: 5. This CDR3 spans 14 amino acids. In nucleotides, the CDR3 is TGTGCCATCAGTGTAACAGGGGGCGGAACTGAAGCTTTCTTT. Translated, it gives CAISVTGGGTEAFF.

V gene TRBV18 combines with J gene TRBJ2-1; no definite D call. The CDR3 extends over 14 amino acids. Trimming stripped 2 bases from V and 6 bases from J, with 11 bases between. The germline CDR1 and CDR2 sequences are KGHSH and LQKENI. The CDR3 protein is CASSPATIGNEQFF. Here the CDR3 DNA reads TGTGCCAGCTCACCAGCCACGATAGGCAATGAGCAGTTCTTC.

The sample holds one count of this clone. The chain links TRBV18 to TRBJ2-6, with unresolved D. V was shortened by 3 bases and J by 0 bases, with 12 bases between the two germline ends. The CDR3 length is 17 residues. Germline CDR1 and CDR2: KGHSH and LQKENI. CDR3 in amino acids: CASSPVQAISGANVLTF. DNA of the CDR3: TGTGCCAGCTCACCGGTCCAGGCGATCTCTGGGGCCAACGTCCTGACTTTC.

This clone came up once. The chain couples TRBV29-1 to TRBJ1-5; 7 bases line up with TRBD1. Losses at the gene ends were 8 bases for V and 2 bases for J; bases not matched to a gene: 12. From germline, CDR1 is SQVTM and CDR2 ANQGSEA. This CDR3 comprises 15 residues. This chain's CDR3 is CSSDRARGGNQPQHF. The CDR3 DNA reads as TGCAGCAGCGACAGGGCAAGAGGGGGCAATCAGCCCCAGCATTTT.

The CDR3, as DNA: TGTGCCAGTATCCGTGCTGGGGCCAACGTCCTGACTTTC. This gives the protein CASIRAGANVLTF. The chain couples TRBV19 to TRBJ2-6; D uncertain. From germline, CDR1 is LNHDA and CDR2 SQIVND (reference sequence). Trimming shortened V by 7 bases and J by 2 bases, and 6 bases separated the two germline ends. CDR3 length equals 13 residues.

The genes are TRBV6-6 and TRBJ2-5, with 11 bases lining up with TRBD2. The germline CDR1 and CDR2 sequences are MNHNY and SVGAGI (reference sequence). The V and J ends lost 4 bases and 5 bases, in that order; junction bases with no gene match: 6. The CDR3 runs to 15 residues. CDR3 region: CASSSTSGDWETQYF. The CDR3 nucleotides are TGTGCCAGCAGTTCGACTAGCGGGGATTGGGAGACCCAGTACTTC.

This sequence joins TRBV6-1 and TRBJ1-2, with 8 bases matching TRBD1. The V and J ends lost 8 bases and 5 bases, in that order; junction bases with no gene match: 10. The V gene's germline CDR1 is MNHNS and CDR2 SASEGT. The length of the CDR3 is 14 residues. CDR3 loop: CASGDADRAYGYTF. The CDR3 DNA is TGTGCCAGCGGGGATGCGGACAGGGCATATGGCTACACCTTC.

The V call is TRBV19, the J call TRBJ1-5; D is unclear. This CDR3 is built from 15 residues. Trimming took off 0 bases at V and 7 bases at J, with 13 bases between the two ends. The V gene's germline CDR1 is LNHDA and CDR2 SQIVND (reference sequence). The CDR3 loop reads CASSIDQGFGQPQHF. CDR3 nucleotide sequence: TGTGCCAGTAGTATAGATCAAGGGTTCGGACAGCCCCAGCATTTT.

CDR3 region: CASSTTNPAYGYTF. As DNA, the CDR3 is TGTGCCAGTAGCACCACTAACCCTGCCTATGGCTACACCTTC. The V gene is TRBV19, the J gene TRBJ1-2; no firm D call. Between the trimmed V and J ends, which lost 6 bases and 4 bases, there was a span of 15 bases. CDR1 LNHDA and CDR2 SQIVND come from the germline V gene (reference sequence). CDR3 length equals 14 residues. Using reference TRBV19 and TRBJ1-2 for the parts outside the CDR3, the full variable domain is DGGITQSPKYLFRKEGQNVTLSCEQNLNHDAMYWYRQDPGQGLRLIYYSQIVNDFQKGDIAEGYSVSREKKESFPLTVTSAQKNPTAFYLCASSTTNPAYGYTFGSGTRLTVV.

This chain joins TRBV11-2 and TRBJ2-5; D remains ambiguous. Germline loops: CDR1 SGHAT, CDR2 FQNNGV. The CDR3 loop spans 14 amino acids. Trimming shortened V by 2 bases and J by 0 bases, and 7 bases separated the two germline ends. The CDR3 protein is CASSLRPYQETQYF. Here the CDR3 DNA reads TGTGCCAGCAGCTTAAGACCATACCAAGAGACCCAGTACTTC.

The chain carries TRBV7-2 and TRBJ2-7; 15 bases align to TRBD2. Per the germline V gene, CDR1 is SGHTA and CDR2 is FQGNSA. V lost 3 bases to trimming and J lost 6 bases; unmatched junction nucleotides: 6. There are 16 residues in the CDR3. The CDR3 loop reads CASSFRGLAGGGEQYF. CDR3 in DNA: TGTGCCAGCAGCTTTAGGGGACTAGCGGGAGGAGGCGAGCAGTACTTC.

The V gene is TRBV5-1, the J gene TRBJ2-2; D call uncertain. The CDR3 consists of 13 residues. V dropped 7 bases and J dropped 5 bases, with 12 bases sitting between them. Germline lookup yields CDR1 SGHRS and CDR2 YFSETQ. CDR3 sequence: CASGPSLTGELFF. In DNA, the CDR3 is TGCGCCAGCGGTCCTAGTTTGACCGGGGAGCTGTTTTTT.

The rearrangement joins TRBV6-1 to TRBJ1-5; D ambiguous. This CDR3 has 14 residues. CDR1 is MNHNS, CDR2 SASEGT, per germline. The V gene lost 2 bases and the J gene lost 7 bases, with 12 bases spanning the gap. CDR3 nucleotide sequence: TGTGCCAGCAGTGAAAGCGGTGGCGGGCAGCCCCAGCATTTT. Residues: CASSESGGGQPQHF.

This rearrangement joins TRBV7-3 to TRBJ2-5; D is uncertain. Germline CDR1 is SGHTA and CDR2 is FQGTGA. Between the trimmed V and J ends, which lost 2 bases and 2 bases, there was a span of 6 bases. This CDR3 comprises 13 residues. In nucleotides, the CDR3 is TGTGCCAGCAGCTTATCGACACAAGAGACCCAGTACTTC. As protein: CASSLSTQETQYF.

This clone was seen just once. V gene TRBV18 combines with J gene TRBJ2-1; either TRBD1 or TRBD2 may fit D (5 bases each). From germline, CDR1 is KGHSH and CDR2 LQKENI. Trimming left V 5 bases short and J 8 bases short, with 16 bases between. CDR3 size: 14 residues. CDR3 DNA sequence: TGTGCCAGCTCATCCCGACAGACTAACGATGAGCAGTTCTTC. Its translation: CASSSRQTNDEQFF.

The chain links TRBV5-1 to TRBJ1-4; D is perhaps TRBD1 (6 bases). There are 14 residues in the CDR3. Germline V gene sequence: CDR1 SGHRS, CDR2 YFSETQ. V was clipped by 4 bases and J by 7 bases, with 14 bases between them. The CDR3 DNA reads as TGCGCCAGCAGCGCCGGACAGAAGGGTGAAAAACTGTTTTTT. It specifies CASSAGQKGEKLFF.

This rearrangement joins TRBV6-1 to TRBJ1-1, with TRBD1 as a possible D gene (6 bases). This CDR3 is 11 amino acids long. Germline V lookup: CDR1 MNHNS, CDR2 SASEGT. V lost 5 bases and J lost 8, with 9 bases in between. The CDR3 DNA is TGTGCCAGCAGTCAAAGGGGGGAAGCTTTCTTT. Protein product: CASSQRGEAFF.